This TCR beta chain was obtained from a study of Ad26.COV2.S vaccination and SARS-CoV-2 variants. Background on the study: Ad26.COV2.S shots went into the muscle once or twice, 56 days apart. Study-wide results and limits: CD8+ and CD4+ T cells specific for spike reportedly responded with substantial breadth after vaccination. Whether participants received vaccine or placebo, their non-spike TCR breadth was similar.

Treatment defined: roughly 18 received Ad26.COV2.S at low or high dose, single or two shots; about 5 received placebo; per-sample allocation not given. On day 63 after the first injection, vaccine and placebo recipients gave samples. This adult donor, from Boston, was 18-55 years old. Details on this clone: Its target is unknown.

Only in-frame clones appear in the TCRdb table, and some are missing; sequencing was by immunoSEQ multiplex PCR. Among about 330,000 clones, 90% were seen once, and the ten largest hold about 5%. There are 15 residues in the CDR3. V was cut by 1 base and J by 6 bases, with 13 bases left in between. CDR1 SGHVS and CDR2 FQNEAQ come from the germline V gene. The material sequenced was peripheral blood, taken in a trial of Ad26.COV2.S vaccine versus placebo. J is TRBJ2-1 and V is TRBV7-8; TRBD2 might be the D (5 bases). The receptor was isolated from a person aged 18-60 years who received the Ad26.COV2.S COVID-19 vaccine or a placebo. CDR3 residues: CASSLGRRLPNEQFF. CDR3 bases: TGTGCCAGCAGCTTAGGGAGGCGGCTACCCAATGAGCAGTTCTTC.